One and the same sample provided the 29 T cell receptor beta chains below, sequenced in a study of blood T cell repertoires in COVID-19. Profiling relied on immunoSEQ multiplex PCR, and the TCRdb table lists in-frame clones only, not all of them. The table lists some 230,000 clones, approximately 83% of them singletons. The specimen was peripheral blood. The source of these receptors is a woman aged 55-69 years with acute or convalescent COVID-19.

The rearrangement joins TRBV29-1 to TRBJ2-1, with a tentative D call TRBD1 (5 bases). Germline V gene data show CDR1 as SQVTM and CDR2 as ANQGSEA. V was clipped by 7 bases and J by 12 bases, with 13 bases between them. The CDR3 has 10 amino acids. This CDR3 is CSAARQLQFF. The CDR3, as DNA: TGCAGCGCCGCACGACAGTTGCAGTTCTTC.

This clone was seen a handful of times. The J gene is TRBJ2-5, the V gene TRBV28; D is possibly TRBD1 (5 bases). The CDR3 sequence is 12 residues long. Per the germline V gene, CDR1 is MDHEN and CDR2 is SYDVKM. Trimming shortened V by 6 bases and J by 5 bases, and 10 bases separated the two germline ends. CDR3 coding DNA: TGTGCCAGCAGCAGGGAATACGAGACCCAGTACTTC. Amino acids: CASSREYETQYF.

The chain uses TRBV4-1 and TRBJ2-1, with 10 bases aligning to TRBD1. Germline lookup yields CDR1 MGHRA and CDR2 YSYEKL. Losses at the gene ends were 4 bases for V and 3 bases for J; bases not matched to a gene: 6. This CDR3 comprises 16 residues. CDR3 in DNA: TGCGCCAGCAGCCCAGGGACAGGGGCGCTCTACAATGAGCAGTTCTTC. Its protein product is CASSPGTGALYNEQFF.

This clone was seen at least ten times. A junction end diverges from the germline sequence, so it may reflect a read error. V and J are TRBV7-9 and TRBJ1-3, with 8 bases fitting TRBD1. This CDR3 is 13 amino acids long. Germline CDR1 is SEHNR and CDR2 is FQNEAQ (reference sequence). The CDR3 protein is CASSSGQALTPDF. CDR3 DNA: TGTGCCAGCAGCTCGGGACAGGCCCTTACCCCCGATTTT.

This CDR3 reads CASSVGRGGSTDTQYF. The DNA for the CDR3 is TGTGCCAGCAGCGTAGGGAGGGGCGGTAGCACAGATACGCAGTATTTT. This chain uses TRBV9 with TRBJ2-3; perhaps TRBD2 as D (6 bases). Germline values: CDR1 SGDLS, CDR2 YYNGEE. CDR3 length: 16 amino acids. Trimming removed 0 bases at V and 0 bases at J, with 11 bases between. The full variable domain, completed using reference TRBV9 and TRBJ2-3, is DSGVTQTPKHLITATGQRVTLRCSPRSGDLSVYWYQQSLDQGLQFLIQYYNGEERAKGNILERFSAQQFPDLHSELNLSSLELGDSALYFCASSVGRGGSTDTQYFGPGTRLTVL.

The chain recombines TRBV12-3 or TRBV12-4 with TRBJ1-2, with TRBD1 as a possible D gene (6 bases). V lost 5 bases to trimming and J lost 4 bases, with 8 bases between them. This CDR3 has 12 amino acids. This CDR3 reads CASSQGPYGYTF. The CDR3 DNA is TGTGCCAGCAGTCAGGGGCCCTATGGCTACACCTTC.

DNA for the CDR3: TGTGCCAGCAGCACTACGGACAGGGGTTATAATTCACCCCTCCACTTT. Protein sequence: CASSTTDRGYNSPLHF. This chain connects TRBV7-9 to TRBJ1-6; 9 nucleotides align to TRBD1. The CDR3 is 16 residues long. Germline-derived CDR1 and CDR2 are SEHNR and FQNEAQ (reference sequence). Unmatched junction bases numbered 6, after V lost 5 bases and J lost 4 bases.

This clone was picked up many times. J is TRBJ1-2 and V is TRBV4-3, with D hard to call. Trimming stripped 0 bases from V and 4 bases from J, with 9 bases between. CDR1 and CDR2 from the germline V gene are LGHNA and YSLEER. The CDR3 totals 14 residues. The CDR3 nucleotides read TGCGCCAGCAGCCAAGATCTTACACGCTATGGCTACACCTTC. It encodes CASSQDLTRYGYTF.

The rearrangement joins TRBV1 to TRBJ2-7; the table assigns TRBD1, which was not confirmed against the DNA. TRBV1 is a pseudogene segment. This CDR3 contains 15 residues. The chain's CDR3 is CTSSYGTGLSYEQYF. DNA for the CDR3: TGCACCAGCAGCTACGGGACAGGGCTCTCCTACGAGCAGTACTTC.

This clone appeared once. The chain combines TRBV19 with TRBJ1-1; 8 bases fit TRBD1. V trimming: 7 bases; J trimming: 0 bases; junction bases outside the gene matches: 7. The CDR3 consists of 15 residues. Germline CDR1 is LNHDA and CDR2 is SQIVND (reference sequence). For the CDR3, the DNA is TGTGCCAGTAAAACAGGGGGACAGGTGAACACTGAAGCTTTCTTT. Translation: CASKTGGQVNTEAFF.

The chain carries TRBV28 and TRBJ1-2; 7 nucleotides agree with TRBD1. The V gene end was trimmed by 6 bases and the J gene end by 4 bases; junction bases not matched to a gene: 5. Germline assignment: CDR1 MDHEN and CDR2 SYDVKM. The CDR3 spans 13 residues. The CDR3 nucleotides are TGTGCCAGCAGAATGACAGGGCCCTATGGCTACACCTTC. Protein: CASRMTGPYGYTF.

This chain uses TRBV5-4 with TRBJ2-7; TRBD1 aligns across 7 bases. This CDR3 has 14 residues. The V and J ends lost 4 bases and 2 bases, in that order; junction bases with no gene match: 6. From germline, CDR1 is SGHNT and CDR2 YYREEE (reference sequence). CDR3 DNA: TGTGCCAGCAGCGTAAGGACAGGCGCCTACGAGCAGTACTTC. It encodes CASSVRTGAYEQYF.

The CDR3 nucleotides are TGTGCCAGCAGCGTAGGGACTAGCGGGGGGCCCGGGCAGTTCTTC. Its translation: CASSVGTSGGPGQFF. The chain combines TRBV9 with TRBJ2-1, with 14 nucleotides matching TRBD2. Per the germline V gene, CDR1 is SGDLS and CDR2 is YYNGEE. V trimming: 0 bases; J trimming: 12 bases; junction bases outside the gene matches: 5. This CDR3 comprises 15 residues. The variable domain in full, completed from reference TRBV9 and TRBJ2-1, reads DSGVTQTPKHLITATGQRVTLRCSPRSGDLSVYWYQQSLDQGLQFLIQYYNGEERAKGNILERFSAQQFPDLHSELNLSSLELGDSALYFCASSVGTSGGPGQFFGPGTRLTVL.

The gene calls are TRBV6-1 and TRBJ2-7, with D tentatively TRBD1 (5 bases). This CDR3 spans 14 amino acids. Germline CDR1 reads MNHNS; CDR2 reads SASEGT. The V and J ends lost 1 base and 3 bases respectively, with 10 bases between them. The CDR3 nucleotides read TGTGCCAGCAGTGAAGTTTGGGGCAACTACGAGCAGTACTTC. Encoded protein: CASSEVWGNYEQYF.

The chain carries TRBV7-9 and TRBJ1-3, with 7 bases that match TRBD1. The CDR3 is 16 residues long. CDR1 is SEHNR and CDR2 is FQNEAQ in the germline V gene (reference sequence). V lost 6 bases, J lost 4 bases, and 12 bases stayed unmatched. The DNA of the CDR3 is TGTGCCAGCAGTTATTACGGGACAGACCAGGGAAACACCATATATTTT. This gives the protein CASSYYGTDQGNTIYF.

CDR3 protein: CAISDQGQGANEQYF. DNA of the CDR3: TGTGCCATCAGTGACCAAGGACAGGGGGCGAACGAGCAGTACTTC. This sequence joins TRBV10-3 and TRBJ2-7; 11 bases line up with TRBD1. Germline assignment: CDR1 ENHRY and CDR2 SYGVKD. The CDR3 is 15 amino acids. V shed 3 bases, J shed 5 bases, and the junction held 6 bases outside the gene matches.

CDR3 sequence reads: CASSQNRDGYPRGTF. The CDR3 nucleotides read TGTGCCAGCAGCCAAAACAGGGACGGCTATCCCCGGGGCACCTTC. The rearrangement uses TRBV3-1 (or the pseudogene TRBV3-2) and TRBJ1-2; D may be TRBD1 (6 bases). The CDR3 contains 15 residues. Deletions cut 2 bases from V and 13 bases from J, with 23 bases between. CDR1 and CDR2 (germline): LGHDT, YNNKEL (reference sequence).

V is TRBV18 and J is TRBJ1-6; weak D call: TRBD1 (5 bases). V was shortened by 1 base and J by 5 bases, with 9 bases between the two germline ends. The CDR3 is 15 amino acids. Germline V CDR1 and CDR2: KGHSH, LQKENI. As DNA, the CDR3 is TGTGCCAGCTCACCACGACTGGACAATAATTCACCCCTCCACTTT. This sequence encodes CASSPRLDNNSPLHF.

V gene TRBV14 combines with J gene TRBJ2-7; TRBD1 matches at 8 bases. There are 15 residues in the CDR3. CDR1 is SGHDN and CDR2 is FVKESK in the germline V gene. The junction had 5 bases not matched to a gene; V was cut back by 1 base and J by 3 bases. CDR3 in amino acids: CASSQGGRGLYEQYF. CDR3 nucleotide sequence: TGTGCCAGCAGCCAAGGGGGCAGGGGGCTCTACGAGCAGTACTTC.

The chain couples TRBV2 to TRBJ1-5; D not resolved. Trimming stripped 1 base from V and 0 bases from J, with 13 bases between. The germline V gene has CDR1 SNHLY and CDR2 FYNNEI. CDR3 length equals 17 residues. CDR3: CASSEGTRTYSNQPQHF. DNA for the CDR3: TGTGCCAGCAGTGAAGGTACCAGAACATATAGCAATCAGCCCCAGCATTTT.

This chain uses TRBV7-3 with TRBJ2-2; 8 bases map to TRBD1. Germline V gives CDR1 SGHTA, CDR2 FQGTGA. The CDR3 is 15 residues long. V lost 3 bases and J lost 3; bases outside the gene matches: 3. CDR3 sequence (DNA): TGTGCCAGCAGCTTGAAGACAGGGGACACCGGGGAGCTGTTTTTT. The encoded protein is CASSLKTGDTGELFF.

This clone was observed a few times. The chain uses TRBV19 and TRBJ1-5; D gene ambiguous. The CDR3 runs 15 residues. Trimming left V 7 bases short and J 3 bases short, with 16 bases between. Per the germline V gene, CDR1 is LNHDA and CDR2 is SQIVND (reference sequence). CDR3 sequence (DNA): TGTGCCAGTACCACGAGCCTGGGCCTCAATCAGCCCCAGCATTTT. Its protein product is CASTTSLGLNQPQHF.

The chain carries TRBV24-1 and TRBJ2-3; D gene ambiguous. Germline CDR1 reads KGHDR; CDR2 reads SFDVKD. The length of the CDR3 is 12 residues. V was shortened by 5 bases and J by 5 bases, with 7 bases between the two germline ends. The DNA of the CDR3 is TGTGCCACCAGTGGCAAGCTAGATACGCAGTATTTT. It yields the protein CATSGKLDTQYF.

The V gene is TRBV6-5, the J gene TRBJ2-2, with a possible D match to TRBD1 (5 bases). V lost 7 bases and J 8 bases, leaving 20 bases between the germline ends. Germline lookup yields CDR1 MNHEY and CDR2 SVGAGI. The CDR3 is made up of 15 amino acids. In DNA, the CDR3 is TGTGCCAGCACTGTACAGGCTCAGGGAACGGGGGAGCTGTTTTTT. Translated, it gives CASTVQAQGTGELFF.

A single count supports this clone. The CDR3 reads CASSPSFFNTEAFF. The CDR3 region has the DNA TGCGCCAGCAGCCCGAGTTTCTTTAACACTGAAGCTTTCTTT. The rearrangement uses TRBV5-1 and TRBJ1-1, with D hard to call. Trimming removed 4 bases from V and 2 bases from J, with 12 bases in between. Germline loops: CDR1 SGHRS, CDR2 YFSETQ. The CDR3 runs to 14 residues.

This chain uses TRBV7-2 with TRBJ1-2; TRBD1 matches at 12 bases. Germline V CDR1 and CDR2: SGHTA, FQGNSA. Trimming at V came to 5 bases and at J to 2 bases, leaving 6 bases not matched to a gene. This CDR3 has 16 amino acids. The CDR3 DNA follows: TGTGCCAGCAGCCGTCCCGGGACAGGGGGCAACTATGGCTACACCTTC. It encodes CASSRPGTGGNYGYTF.

The V gene is TRBV5-6, the J gene TRBJ1-2; TRBD1 matches 7 bases. CDR3 length: 16 amino acids. V was clipped by 4 bases and J by 0 bases; unmatched bases: 9. Germline V gene sequence: CDR1 SGHDT, CDR2 YYEEEE. CDR3 residues: CASSATGFGPNYGYTF. The CDR3 bases are TGTGCCAGCAGCGCGACAGGGTTTGGTCCTAACTATGGCTACACCTTC.

In its sample, this clone was seen a few times. This sequence joins TRBV30 and TRBJ1-3; D gene unclear. The CDR3 is 13 residues long. Germline values: CDR1 GTSNPN, CDR2 SVGIG (reference sequence). V was pared by 5 bases and J by 5 bases, with 13 bases between. The CDR3 here is CAWERTPRNTIYF. The DNA of the CDR3 is TGTGCCTGGGAAAGAACCCCTAGAAACACCATATATTTT.

The chain links TRBV5-6 to TRBJ1-3; 8 nucleotides align to TRBD1. The junction had 1 base not matched to a gene; V was cut back by 2 bases and J by 3 bases. This CDR3 comprises 14 residues. Germline V gene lookup returns CDR1 SGHDT and CDR2 YYEEEE. Here the CDR3 reads CASSFTGGGNTIYF. The CDR3 DNA follows: TGTGCCAGCAGCTTTACAGGGGGTGGAAACACCATATATTTT.